This T cell receptor beta chain was sequenced in a study of human T cells and chemical hapten exposure. Across the study: Across samples, TCR yields varied, mostly owing to small differences in pooled library volumes.

Time point noted: patch test 1, 2 weeks after DPC sensitization. Treatment noted: therapeutic diphenylcyclopropenone sensitization with weekly scalp DPC. Total RNA was isolated from unfractionated whole blood. A single record per CDR3 protein comes from TCRdb applying MiXCR to the RACE reads. The sample yields roughly 180,000 distinct CDR3 sequences, approximately 20% seen once. CDR3 size: 13 residues. V was cut by 9 bases and J by 3 bases, with 14 bases left in between. Germline V CDR1 and CDR2: SGHRS, YFSETQ. The J gene is TRBJ2-3, the V gene TRBV5-1; D uncertain. The receptor comes from a woman aged 50 to 65 with alopecia areata. Some clones in this sample may be carry-over from other donors' samples. The sequenced sample was whole blood, obtained in connection with sensitization to the hapten diphenylcyclopropenone (DPC). CDR3 residues: CATSNSGTDTQYF. The CDR3 nucleotides read TGCGCCACTTCGAATTCCGGGACAGATACGCAGTATTTT.